The clone carrying this T cell receptor beta chain is a singleton in its sample. Its antigen is unidentified. The CDR3 totals 12 residues. V dropped 7 bases and J dropped 4; count of bases not matched to a gene: 2. CDR1 is SNHLY and CDR2 is FYNNEI in the germline V gene. Assay used: immunoSEQ multiplex PCR; TCRdb lists only in-frame clones, some missing. Among about 69,000 clones, 83% were seen once, and the ten largest hold roughly 25%. These data are taken from a study of T cell responses to AZD1222 COVID-19 vaccine. General observations from the study: Recipients of AZD1222 seropositive at baseline numbered only 5 to 7. Clonal diversity may have been underestimated, and the donors were mostly white British, with more females than males. Vaccine-associated CD4 TCRs ranged over spike, dominating at 160-218 and 743-854. Unmutated regions of variants are reportedly targeted by nearly half of spike-specific TCRs.

The clonotype was recovered from an adult who received the AZD1222 COVID-19 vaccine. The chain couples TRBV2 to TRBJ2-5, with TRBD1 matching over 8 bases. The source was peripheral blood, collected 28 days after the second AZD1222 dose. This CDR3 reads CASKDRAETQYF. DNA of the CDR3: TGTGCCAGCAAGGACAGGGCAGAGACCCAGTACTTC.